This T cell receptor (beta chain) was recovered during a study of T cell changes during pregnancy in multiple sclerosis. Germline V gene sequence: CDR1 MNHEY, CDR2 SVGAGI. V was clipped by 8 bases and J by 4 bases; unmatched bases: 4. The CDR3 consists of 13 residues. The repertoire was sequenced with immunoSEQ multiplex PCR; TCRdb's copy has only in-frame clones and lacks some. The table includes tens of thousands of clones, more than 80% detected once. V gene TRBV6-5 combines with J gene TRBJ1-2, with 10 bases fitting TRBD1. The material sequenced was CD4+ T cells from peripheral blood mononuclear cells, taken before pregnancy. This clonotype was sampled from a female donor with multiple sclerosis, enrolled in a pregnancy study. For the CDR3, the DNA is TGTGCCAGCGGACAGGGGGTTTCCTATGGCTACACCTTC. Residues: CASGQGVSYGYTF.